This T cell receptor (beta chain) was identified during a study of neurological immune-mediated disorders. The time point denotes: longitudinal time-point 2. TCRdb reanalysed the 5' RACE reads using MiXCR and keeps one entry per CDR3 protein. The table records some 87,000 distinct CDR3 sequences, 13% of them present only once. This clonotype was detected many times. Germline V gene data show CDR1 as MNHNS and CDR2 as SASEGT. This CDR3 has 14 residues. V dropped 3 bases and J dropped 1 base, with 9 bases sitting between them. The J gene is TRBJ1-1, the V gene TRBV6-1, with a possible D match to TRBD1 (6 bases). The receptor was derived from a female donor with HTLV-1-associated myelopathy (HAM/TSP). The sample taken for sequencing was PBMCs. The CDR3, as DNA: TGTGCCAGCAGTGACATGACAGGGAACACTGAAGCTTTCTTT. Protein: CASSDMTGNTEAFF.